The clone carrying this T cell receptor (beta chain) has more than one count but fewer than ten. The target antigen is unknown. TCRdb redid the calling of the RT-PCR reads with MiXCR, one entry per CDR3 protein. Counted here are hundreds of thousands of distinct CDR3 sequences, about 15% occurring once; the ten biggest clones make up 6% to 8%. The V gene lost 5 bases and the J gene lost 4 bases, with 6 bases spanning the gap. Looked up from germline, CDR1 is SGHTA and CDR2 is FQGNSA. The CDR3 extends over 11 amino acids. The data were obtained in a study of response to subunit inactivated influenza vaccine. General study points: Authors proposed each seasonal influenza vaccination draws in few new T cells.

The material sequenced was PBMCs from blood, taken 14 days before vaccination. The chain employs TRBV7-2 and TRBJ2-7; D is unresolved. The TCR comes from a middle-aged man who received an inactivated influenza vaccine. This CDR3 is CASSARYEQYF. CDR3 nucleotide sequence: TGTGCCAGCAGCGCGCGATACGAGCAGTACTTC.